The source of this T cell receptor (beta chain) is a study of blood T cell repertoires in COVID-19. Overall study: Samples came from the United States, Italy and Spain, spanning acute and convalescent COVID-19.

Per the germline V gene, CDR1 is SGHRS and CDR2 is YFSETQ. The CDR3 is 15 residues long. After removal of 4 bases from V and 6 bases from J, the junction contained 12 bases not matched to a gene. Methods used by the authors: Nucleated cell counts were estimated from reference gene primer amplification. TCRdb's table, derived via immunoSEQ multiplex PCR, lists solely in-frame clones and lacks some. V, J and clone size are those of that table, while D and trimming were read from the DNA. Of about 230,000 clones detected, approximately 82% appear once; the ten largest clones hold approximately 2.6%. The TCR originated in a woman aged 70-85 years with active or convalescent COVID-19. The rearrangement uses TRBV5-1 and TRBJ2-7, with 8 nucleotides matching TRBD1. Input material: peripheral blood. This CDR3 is CASSPRQGSDGEQYF. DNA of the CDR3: TGCGCCAGCAGCCCACGACAGGGGTCCGACGGCGAGCAGTACTTC.